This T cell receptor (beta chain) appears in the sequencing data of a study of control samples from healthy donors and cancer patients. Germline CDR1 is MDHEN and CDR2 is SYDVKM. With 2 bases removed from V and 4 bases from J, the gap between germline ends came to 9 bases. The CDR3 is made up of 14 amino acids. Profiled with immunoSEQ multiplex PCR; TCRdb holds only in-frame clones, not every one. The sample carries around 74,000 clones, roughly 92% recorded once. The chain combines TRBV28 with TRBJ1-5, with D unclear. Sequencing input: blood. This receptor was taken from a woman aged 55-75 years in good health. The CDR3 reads CASSLGVENQPQHF. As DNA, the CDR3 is TGTGCCAGCAGTTTAGGGGTGGAAAATCAGCCCCAGCATTTT.